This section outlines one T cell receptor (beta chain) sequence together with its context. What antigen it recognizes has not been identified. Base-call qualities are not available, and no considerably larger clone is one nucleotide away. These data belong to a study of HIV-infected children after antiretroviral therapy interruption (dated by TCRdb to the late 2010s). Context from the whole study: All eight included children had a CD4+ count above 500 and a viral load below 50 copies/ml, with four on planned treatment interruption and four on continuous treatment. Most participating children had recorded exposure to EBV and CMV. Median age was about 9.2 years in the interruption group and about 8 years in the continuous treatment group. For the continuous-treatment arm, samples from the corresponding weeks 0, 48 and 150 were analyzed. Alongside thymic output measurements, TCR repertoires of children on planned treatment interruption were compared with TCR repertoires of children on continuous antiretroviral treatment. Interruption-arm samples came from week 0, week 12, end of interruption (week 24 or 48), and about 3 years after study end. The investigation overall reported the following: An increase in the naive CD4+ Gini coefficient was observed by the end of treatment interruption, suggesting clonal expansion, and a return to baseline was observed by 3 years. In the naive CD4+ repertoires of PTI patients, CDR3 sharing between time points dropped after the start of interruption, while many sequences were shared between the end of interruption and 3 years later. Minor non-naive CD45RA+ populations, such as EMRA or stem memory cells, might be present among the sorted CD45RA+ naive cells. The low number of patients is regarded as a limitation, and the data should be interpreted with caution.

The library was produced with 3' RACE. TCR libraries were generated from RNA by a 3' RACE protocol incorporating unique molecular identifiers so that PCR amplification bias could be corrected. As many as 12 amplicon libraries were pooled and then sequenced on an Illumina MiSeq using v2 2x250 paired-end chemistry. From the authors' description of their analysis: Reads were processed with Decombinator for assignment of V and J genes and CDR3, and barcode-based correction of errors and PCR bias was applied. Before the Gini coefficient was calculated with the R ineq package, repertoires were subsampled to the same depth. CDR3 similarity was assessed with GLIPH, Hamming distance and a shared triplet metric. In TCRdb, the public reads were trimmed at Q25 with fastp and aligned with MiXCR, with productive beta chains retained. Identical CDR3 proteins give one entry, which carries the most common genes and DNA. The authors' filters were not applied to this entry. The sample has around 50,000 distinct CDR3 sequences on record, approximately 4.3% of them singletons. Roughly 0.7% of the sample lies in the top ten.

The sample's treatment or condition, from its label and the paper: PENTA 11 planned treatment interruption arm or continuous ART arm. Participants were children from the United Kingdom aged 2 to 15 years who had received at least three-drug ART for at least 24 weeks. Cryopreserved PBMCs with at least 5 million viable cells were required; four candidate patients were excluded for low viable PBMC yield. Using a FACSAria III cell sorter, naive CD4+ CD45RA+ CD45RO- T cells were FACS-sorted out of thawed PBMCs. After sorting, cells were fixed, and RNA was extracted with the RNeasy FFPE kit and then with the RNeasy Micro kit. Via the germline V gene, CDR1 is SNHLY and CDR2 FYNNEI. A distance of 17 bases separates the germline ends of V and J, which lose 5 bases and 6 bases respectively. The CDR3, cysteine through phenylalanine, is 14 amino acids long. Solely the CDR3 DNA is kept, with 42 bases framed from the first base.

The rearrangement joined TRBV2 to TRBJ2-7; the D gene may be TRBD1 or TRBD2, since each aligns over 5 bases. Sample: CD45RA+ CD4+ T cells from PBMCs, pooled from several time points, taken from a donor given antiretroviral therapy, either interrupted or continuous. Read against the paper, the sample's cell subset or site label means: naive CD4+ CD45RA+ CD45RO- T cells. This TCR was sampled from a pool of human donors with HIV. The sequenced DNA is TGTGCCAGCAGTTTAGAACTAGGGGAATCCGAGCAGTACTTC. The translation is CASSLELGESEQYF.